This T cell receptor (beta chain) was identified in a study of blood T cells in healthy people across ages. Turning to the study itself: Through template switching, about one barcoded beta molecule was captured per two T cells, as measured in model experiments. Study-wide results and caveats: Donors of long life had a larger count of naive CD4+ cells and greater diversity than aged donors.

A sample-barcoded 5' primer and a J-beta primer mix were used in a second PCR of about 7 to 12 cycles. TCRdb passed the 5' RACE reads through MiXCR, listing each CDR3 protein once. Of 700,000 to 900,000 distinct CDR3 sequences listed, under 30% were seen once; the top ten hold 3%. This clonotype has a handful of counts. The antigen is not known. CDR1 and CDR2 from the germline V gene are MGHRA and YSYEKL. V shed 5 bases and J shed 7 bases, with 14 bases lying between them. This CDR3 is 14 amino acids long. The sample was also reused in another study, on T cells of mothers and their children.

The rearrangement uses TRBV4-1 and TRBJ1-4, with TRBD1 as a possible D gene (5 bases). Sequenced sample: blood. The receptor was isolated from a boy aged 10-17 years in good health. The CDR3 sequence is CASSSQAFGEKLFF. The CDR3 nucleotides are TGCGCCAGCAGCTCACAGGCTTTCGGTGAAAAACTGTTTTTT.